The 20 T cell receptor beta chains presented below share a single source sample, sequenced in a study of blood T cell repertoires in COVID-19. Assay: immunoSEQ multiplex PCR; the TCRdb copy retains only in-frame clones and omits some. The sample records some 99,000 clones, approximately 87% being singletons. Sequenced material: peripheral blood. The source of these receptors is a woman aged 55 to 70 with acute or convalescent COVID-19.

This chain connects TRBV5-4 to TRBJ2-3; 9 bases map to TRBD1. CDR3 length: 16 residues. Germline-derived CDR1 and CDR2 are SGHNT and YYREEE (reference sequence). J lost 0 bases, V lost 3 bases, and 5 bases had no gene match. CDR3 region: CASSSGTGGSTDTQYF. The CDR3 nucleotides are TGTGCCAGCAGCTCGGGAACAGGGGGCAGCACAGATACGCAGTATTTT. The full variable domain, in which reference TRBV5-4 and TRBJ2-3 provide the parts outside the CDR3, is ETGVTQSPTHLIKTRGQQVTLRCSSQSGHNTVSWYQQALGQGPQFIFQYYREEENGRGNFPPRFSGLQFPNYSSELNVNALELDDSALYLCASSSGTGGSTDTQYFGPGTRLTVL.

The chain recombines TRBV10-3 with TRBJ2-2, with TRBD2 identical over 7 bases. CDR3 length: 14 amino acids. Per the germline V gene, CDR1 is ENHRY and CDR2 is SYGVKD. V was pared by 6 bases and J by 4 bases, with 5 bases of the junction left unmatched. The CDR3 loop is CAIRGGLITGELFF. In DNA form, the CDR3 reads TGTGCCATCAGGGGGGGACTAATCACCGGGGAGCTGTTTTTT.

V is TRBV3-1 (or the pseudogene TRBV3-2) and J is TRBJ1-3; 10 nucleotides agree with TRBD1. The germline V gene encodes CDR1 LGHDT and CDR2 YNNKEL (reference sequence). The CDR3 is 14 amino acids. The trim removed 6 bases at V and 4 bases at J, leaving 3 bases unmatched. CDR3: CASRGQGYGNTIYF. The CDR3 DNA sequence: TGTGCCAGCAGGGGACAGGGGTACGGAAACACCATATATTTT.

V gene TRBV30 combines with J gene TRBJ1-1; maybe TRBD1 (6 bases). V was trimmed by 4 bases and J by 6 bases, leaving 9 bases between them. The CDR3 runs to 11 residues. CDR1 GTSNPN and CDR2 SVGIG come from the germline V gene (reference sequence). The CDR3 protein is CAWNRVAEAFF. CDR3 sequence (DNA): TGTGCCTGGAACAGGGTCGCTGAAGCTTTCTTT.

V and J are TRBV7-3 and TRBJ2-7, with 8 bases identical to TRBD1. Germline-derived CDR1 and CDR2 are SGHTA and FQGTGA. V was clipped by 5 bases and J by 5 bases; unmatched bases: 11. CDR3 length equals 15 residues. CDR3 coding DNA: TGTGCCAGCAGCCGAGCGGCAGGGGGCTTCCACGAGCAGTACTTC. This codes for CASSRAAGGFHEQYF.

In DNA, the CDR3 is TGTGCCAGCAGCCCCCGATACCTCCTCGTGACAGGGGATGAAAAACTGTTTTTT. Translating gives CASSPRYLLVTGDEKLFF. The chain joins TRBV3-1 (or the pseudogene TRBV3-2) to TRBJ1-4; 8 bases are shared with TRBD1. The CDR3 is 18 residues long. The V gene's germline CDR1 is LGHDT and CDR2 YNNKEL (reference sequence). V was clipped by 4 bases and J by 6 bases; unmatched bases: 16.

This rearrangement joins TRBV6-5 to TRBJ1-6; possibly TRBD1 for D (5 bases). The CDR3 has 16 residues. In germline, CDR1 is MNHEY, CDR2 SVGAGI. V lost 0 bases to trimming and J lost 6 bases, with 12 bases between them. For the CDR3, the DNA is TGTGCCAGCAGTTACTCAACAGGAGGGCCTAATTCACCCCTCCACTTT. Amino acid sequence: CASSYSTGGPNSPLHF.

This chain connects TRBV3-1 (or the pseudogene TRBV3-2) to TRBJ1-5, with TRBD1 matching 9 bases. CDR1 and CDR2 from the germline V gene are LGHDT and YNNKEL (reference sequence). V lost 5 bases, J lost 4 bases, and 6 bases stayed unmatched. This CDR3 comprises 15 residues. This CDR3 reads CASSLQGAGNQPQHF. The DNA of the CDR3 is TGTGCCAGCAGCTTACAGGGGGCAGGGAATCAGCCCCAGCATTTT.

The chain links TRBV3-1 (or the pseudogene TRBV3-2) to TRBJ2-2, with TRBD2 matching 14 bases. The trim removed 1 base at V and 6 bases at J, leaving 4 bases unmatched. This CDR3 is built from 17 residues. Germline assignment: CDR1 LGHDT and CDR2 YNNKEL (reference sequence). In DNA form, the CDR3 reads TGTGCCAGCAGCCAAGGACTAGCGGGGGGGCCCGCCGGGGAGCTGTTTTTT. Translated: CASSQGLAGGPAGELFF.

This sequence joins TRBV4-2 and TRBJ1-2, with 7 bases identical to TRBD1. The length of the CDR3 is 14 residues. The germline gives CDR1 LGHNA, CDR2 YNFKEQ. Germline trimming cut 2 bases from V and 8 bases from J; bases unmatched to any gene: 8. In nucleotides, the CDR3 is TGTGCCAGCAGCCAAAACAGGGGATCTCGGGGCTACACCTTC. As protein: CASSQNRGSRGYTF.

This chain's CDR3 is CASSMGAFTDTQYF. In DNA form, the CDR3 reads TGTGCCAGCAGTATGGGAGCGTTCACAGATACGCAGTATTTT. The V gene is TRBV2, the J gene TRBJ2-3, with a possible D match to TRBD2 (5 bases). The CDR3 runs to 14 residues. Per the germline V gene, CDR1 is SNHLY and CDR2 is FYNNEI. The V end was cut by 5 bases, the J end by 2 bases, with 11 bases between.

The J gene is TRBJ2-2, the V gene TRBV12-5; TRBD2 aligns across 8 bases. V lost 3 bases and J lost 5; bases outside the gene matches: 11. The CDR3 is 17 residues long. From germline, CDR1 is LGHNT and CDR2 FRNRAP. CDR3 loop: CASGFGPAGVGTGELFF. CDR3 sequence (DNA): TGTGCTAGTGGTTTTGGCCCAGCGGGAGTCGGGACCGGGGAGCTGTTTTTT.

This clone appeared a few times. V is TRBV27 and J is TRBJ2-7; no definite D call. This CDR3 comprises 12 residues. V lost 5 bases and J lost 3, with 8 bases in between. The V gene's germline CDR1 is MNHEY and CDR2 SMNVEV (reference sequence). CDR3 region: CASSALGYEQYF. DNA for the CDR3: TGTGCCAGCAGTGCACTCGGCTACGAGCAGTACTTC.

This clone was recorded a few times. The chain uses TRBV20-1 and TRBJ1-2; D is ambiguous. CDR3 size: 11 residues. Trimming shortened V by 3 bases and J by 3 bases, and 5 bases separated the two germline ends. Germline V gene sequence: CDR1 DFQATT, CDR2 SNEGSKA (reference sequence). CDR3 sequence reads: CSARRDYGYTF. The CDR3 DNA is TGCAGTGCTAGGAGGGACTATGGCTACACCTTC.

The chain has TRBV19 and TRBJ1-6; possibly TRBD1 for D (5 bases). Between the trimmed V and J ends, which lost 3 bases and 12 bases, there was a span of 9 bases. CDR3 size: 12 residues. CDR1 and CDR2 (germline): LNHDA, SQIVND (reference sequence). The CDR3 reads CASSMVQGPLHF. The CDR3, as DNA: TGTGCCAGTAGTATGGTCCAGGGACCCCTCCACTTT.

The chain couples TRBV29-1 to TRBJ2-2; D might be TRBD1 (5 bases). Deletions cut 5 bases from V and 3 bases from J, with 13 bases between. The germline CDR1 and CDR2 sequences are SQVTM and ANQGSEA. The CDR3 is 14 amino acids. The CDR3 region is CSVREGAYTGELFF. CDR3 nucleotide sequence: TGCAGCGTTAGAGAAGGGGCCTACACCGGGGAGCTGTTTTTT.

The rearrangement joins TRBV27 to TRBJ2-3, with 8 bases matching TRBD1. The CDR3 has 15 amino acids. In germline, CDR1 is MNHEY, CDR2 SMNVEV (reference sequence). The V gene end was trimmed by 6 bases and the J gene end by 3 bases; junction bases not matched to a gene: 8. Written as DNA, the CDR3 is TGTGCCAGCAGCTATAGGGACAGGATAACAGATACGCAGTATTTT. Translation: CASSYRDRITDTQYF.

The rearrangement links TRBV5-6 to TRBJ2-7; tentatively, D is TRBD1 (5 bases). The CDR3 contains 12 residues. Trimming removed 1 base from V and 3 bases from J, with 5 bases in between. The germline V gene has CDR1 SGHDT and CDR2 YYEEEE. The CDR3 coding sequence is TGTGCCAGCAGCTTGACAGGCTACGAGCAGTACTTC. The encoded protein is CASSLTGYEQYF.

The chain combines TRBV3-1 (or the pseudogene TRBV3-2) with TRBJ2-1, with 7 nucleotides matching TRBD2. V was clipped by 1 base and J by 7 bases; unmatched bases: 4. This CDR3 is 14 amino acids long. The germline CDR1 and CDR2 sequences are LGHDT and YNNKEL (reference sequence). The chain's CDR3 is CASSQVVGGNEQFF. In nucleotides, the CDR3 is TGTGCCAGCAGCCAAGTTGTGGGGGGGAATGAGCAGTTCTTC.

The chain uses TRBV6-5 and TRBJ2-1; 8 nucleotides line up with TRBD2. Germline CDR1 and CDR2: MNHEY and SVGAGI. V dropped 8 bases and J dropped 5; count of bases not matched to a gene: 8. The CDR3 consists of 14 residues. The CDR3 here is CASGRGGFDNEQFF. In DNA, the CDR3 is TGTGCCAGCGGTCGGGGGGGATTCGACAATGAGCAGTTCTTC.